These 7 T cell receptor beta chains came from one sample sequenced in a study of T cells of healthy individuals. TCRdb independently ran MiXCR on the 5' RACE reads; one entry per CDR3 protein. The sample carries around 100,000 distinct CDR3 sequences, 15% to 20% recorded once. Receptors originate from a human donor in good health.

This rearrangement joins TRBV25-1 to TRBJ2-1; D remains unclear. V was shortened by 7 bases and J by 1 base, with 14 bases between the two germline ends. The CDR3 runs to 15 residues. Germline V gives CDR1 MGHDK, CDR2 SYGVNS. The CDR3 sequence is CASTKGQESYNEQFF. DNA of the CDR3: TGTGCCAGCACGAAAGGGCAGGAGTCCTACAATGAGCAGTTCTTC.

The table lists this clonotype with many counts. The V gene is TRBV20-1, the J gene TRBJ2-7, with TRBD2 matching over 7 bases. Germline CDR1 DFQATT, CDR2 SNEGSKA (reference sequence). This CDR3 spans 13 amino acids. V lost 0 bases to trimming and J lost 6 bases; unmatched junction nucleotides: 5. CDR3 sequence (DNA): TGCAGTGCTAGAGAGCGGGGAGGGTTCGAGCAGTACTTC. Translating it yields CSARERGGFEQYF.

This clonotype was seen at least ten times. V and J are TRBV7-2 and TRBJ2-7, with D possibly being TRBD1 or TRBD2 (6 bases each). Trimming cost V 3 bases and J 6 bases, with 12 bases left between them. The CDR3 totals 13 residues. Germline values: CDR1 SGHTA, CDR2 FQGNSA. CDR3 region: CASSFLQGGEQYF. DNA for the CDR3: TGTGCCAGCAGCTTTTTACAGGGAGGCGAGCAGTACTTC.

CDR3 nucleotides: TGCAGCGTTCGGGGGACAGGGAACACTGAAGCTTTCTTT. Amino acid sequence: CSVRGTGNTEAFF. V is TRBV29-1 and J is TRBJ1-1; 8 positions agree with TRBD1. The CDR3 covers 13 residues. Per the germline V gene, CDR1 is SQVTM and CDR2 is ANQGSEA. Unmatched junction bases numbered 3, after V lost 5 bases and J lost 1 base.

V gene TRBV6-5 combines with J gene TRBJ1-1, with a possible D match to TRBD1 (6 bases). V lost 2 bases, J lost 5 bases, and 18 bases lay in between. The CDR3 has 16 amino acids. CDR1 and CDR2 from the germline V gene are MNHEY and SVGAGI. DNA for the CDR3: TGTGCCAGCAGTTACCCTCGGGACATAAGGGAGACTGAAGCTTTCTTT. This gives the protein CASSYPRDIRETEAFF.

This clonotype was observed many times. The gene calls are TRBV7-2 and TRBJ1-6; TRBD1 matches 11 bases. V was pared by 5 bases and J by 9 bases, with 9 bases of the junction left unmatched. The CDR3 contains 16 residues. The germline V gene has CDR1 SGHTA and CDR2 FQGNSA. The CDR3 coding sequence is TGTGCCAGCAGCACGGGACAGGGGGGACTTCTTTCACCCCTCCACTTT. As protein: CASSTGQGGLLSPLHF.

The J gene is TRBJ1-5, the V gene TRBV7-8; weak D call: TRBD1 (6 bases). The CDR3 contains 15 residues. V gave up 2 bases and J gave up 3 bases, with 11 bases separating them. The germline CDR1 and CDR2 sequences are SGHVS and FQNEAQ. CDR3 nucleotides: TGTGCCAGCAGCTTATTCACAGGGCCCAATCAGCCCCAGCATTTT. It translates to CASSLFTGPNQPQHF.